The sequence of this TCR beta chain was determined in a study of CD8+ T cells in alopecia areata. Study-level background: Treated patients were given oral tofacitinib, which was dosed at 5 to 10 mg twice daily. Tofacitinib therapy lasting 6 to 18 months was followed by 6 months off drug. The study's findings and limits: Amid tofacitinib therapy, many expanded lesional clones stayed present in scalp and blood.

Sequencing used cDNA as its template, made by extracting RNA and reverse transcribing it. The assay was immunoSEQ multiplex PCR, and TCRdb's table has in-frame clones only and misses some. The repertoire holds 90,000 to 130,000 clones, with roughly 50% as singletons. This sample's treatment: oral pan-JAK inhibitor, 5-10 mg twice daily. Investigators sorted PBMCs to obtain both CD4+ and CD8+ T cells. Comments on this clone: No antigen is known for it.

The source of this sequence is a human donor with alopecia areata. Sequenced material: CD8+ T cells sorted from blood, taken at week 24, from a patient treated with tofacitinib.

The DNA of the CDR3 is TGTGCCAGCAGCTTAGAGGTCAGGGAAGAAACGCAGTATTTT. Protein product: CASSLEVREETQYF. The chain employs TRBV7-8 and TRBJ2-3; D might be TRBD1 (5 bases). The CDR3 spans 14 residues. CDR1 and CDR2 (germline): SGHVS, FQNEAQ. V lost 1 base to trimming and J lost 9 bases, with 14 bases between them.